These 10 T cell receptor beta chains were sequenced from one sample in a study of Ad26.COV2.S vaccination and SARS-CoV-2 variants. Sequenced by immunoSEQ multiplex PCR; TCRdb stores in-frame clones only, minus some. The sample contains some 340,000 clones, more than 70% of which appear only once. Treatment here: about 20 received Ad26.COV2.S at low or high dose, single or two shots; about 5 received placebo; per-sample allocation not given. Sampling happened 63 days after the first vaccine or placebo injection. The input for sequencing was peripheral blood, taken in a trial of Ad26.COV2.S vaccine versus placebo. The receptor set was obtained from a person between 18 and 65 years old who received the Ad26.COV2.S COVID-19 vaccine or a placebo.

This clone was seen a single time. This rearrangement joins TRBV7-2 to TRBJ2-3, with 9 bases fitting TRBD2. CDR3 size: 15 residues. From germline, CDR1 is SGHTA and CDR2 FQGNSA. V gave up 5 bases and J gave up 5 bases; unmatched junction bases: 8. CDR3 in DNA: TGTGCCAGCAGCATTAGCGGGGGAAAGGAAGATACGCAGTATTTT. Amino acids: CASSISGGKEDTQYF.

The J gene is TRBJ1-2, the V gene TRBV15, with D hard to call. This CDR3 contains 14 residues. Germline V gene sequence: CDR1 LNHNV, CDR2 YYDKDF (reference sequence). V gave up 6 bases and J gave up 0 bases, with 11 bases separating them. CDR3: CATSQARPNYGYTF. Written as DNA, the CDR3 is TGTGCCACCAGTCAGGCCCGACCTAACTATGGCTACACCTTC.

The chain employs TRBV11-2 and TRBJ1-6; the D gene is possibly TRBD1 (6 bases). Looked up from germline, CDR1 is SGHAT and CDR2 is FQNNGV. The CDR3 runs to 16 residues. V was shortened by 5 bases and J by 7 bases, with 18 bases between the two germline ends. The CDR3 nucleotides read TGTGCCAGCAGCCTTCCTGGGACACGGAAAAATTCACCCCTCCACTTT. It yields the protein CASSLPGTRKNSPLHF.

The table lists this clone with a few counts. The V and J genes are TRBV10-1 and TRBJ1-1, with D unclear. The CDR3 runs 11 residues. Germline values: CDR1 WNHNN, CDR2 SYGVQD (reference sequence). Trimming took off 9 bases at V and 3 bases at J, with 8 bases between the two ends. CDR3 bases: TGCGCCAGTACCAAGGACACTGAAGCTTTCTTT. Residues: CASTKDTEAFF.

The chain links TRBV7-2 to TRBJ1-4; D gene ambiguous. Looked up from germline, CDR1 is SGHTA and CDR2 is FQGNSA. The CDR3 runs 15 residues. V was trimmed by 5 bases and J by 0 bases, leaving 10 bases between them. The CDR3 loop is CASSQPGPTNEKLFF. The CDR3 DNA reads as TGTGCCAGCAGCCAACCGGGCCCAACTAATGAAAAACTGTTTTTT. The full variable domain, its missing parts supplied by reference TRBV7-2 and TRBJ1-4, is GAGVSQSPSNKVTEKGKDVELRCDPISGHTALYWYRQSLGQGLEFLIYFQGNSAPDKSGLPSDRFSAERTGGSVSTLTIQRTQQEDSAVYLCASSQPGPTNEKLFFGSGTQLSVL.

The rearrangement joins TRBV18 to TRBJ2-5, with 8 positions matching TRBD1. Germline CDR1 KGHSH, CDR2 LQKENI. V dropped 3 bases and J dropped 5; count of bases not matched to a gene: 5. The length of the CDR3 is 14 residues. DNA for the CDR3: TGTGCCAGCTCACCTTACAGGGGGATCGAGACCCAGTACTTC. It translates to CASSPYRGIETQYF.

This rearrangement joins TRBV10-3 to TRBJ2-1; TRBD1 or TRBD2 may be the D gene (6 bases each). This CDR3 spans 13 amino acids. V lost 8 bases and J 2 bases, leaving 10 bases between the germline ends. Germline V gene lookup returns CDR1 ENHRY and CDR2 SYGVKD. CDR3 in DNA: TGTGCCATCGGGGGGCCTGCCTACAATGAGCAGTTCTTC. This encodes CAIGGPAYNEQFF.

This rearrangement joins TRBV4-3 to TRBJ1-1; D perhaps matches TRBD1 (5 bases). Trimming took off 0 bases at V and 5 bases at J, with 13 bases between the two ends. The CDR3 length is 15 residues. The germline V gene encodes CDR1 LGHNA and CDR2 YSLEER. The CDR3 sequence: CASSQDGGGYTEAFF. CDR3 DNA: TGCGCCAGCAGCCAAGACGGTGGGGGTTATACTGAAGCTTTCTTT.

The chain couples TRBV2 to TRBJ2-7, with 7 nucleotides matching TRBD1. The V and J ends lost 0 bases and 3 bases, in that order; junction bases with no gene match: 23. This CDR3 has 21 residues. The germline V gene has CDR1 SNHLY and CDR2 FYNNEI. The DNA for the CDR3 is TGTGCCAGCAGTGAAGCAGGCGTGTGGGGGCATGACAGGGCGGGTGACTACGAGCAGTACTTC. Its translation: CASSEAGVWGHDRAGDYEQYF.

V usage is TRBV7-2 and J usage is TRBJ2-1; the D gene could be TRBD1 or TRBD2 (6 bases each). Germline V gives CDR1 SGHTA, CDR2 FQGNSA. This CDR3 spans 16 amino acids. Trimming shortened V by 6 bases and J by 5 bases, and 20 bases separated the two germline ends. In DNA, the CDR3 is TGTGCCAGCAGGTCCCGGGGGAAGGGGGGAAACAATGAGCAGTTCTTC. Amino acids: CASRSRGKGGNNEQFF. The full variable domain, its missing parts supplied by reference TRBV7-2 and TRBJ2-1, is GAGVSQSPSNKVTEKGKDVELRCDPISGHTALYWYRQSLGQGLEFLIYFQGNSAPDKSGLPSDRFSAERTGGSVSTLTIQRTQQEDSAVYLCASRSRGKGGNNEQFFGPGTRLTVL.